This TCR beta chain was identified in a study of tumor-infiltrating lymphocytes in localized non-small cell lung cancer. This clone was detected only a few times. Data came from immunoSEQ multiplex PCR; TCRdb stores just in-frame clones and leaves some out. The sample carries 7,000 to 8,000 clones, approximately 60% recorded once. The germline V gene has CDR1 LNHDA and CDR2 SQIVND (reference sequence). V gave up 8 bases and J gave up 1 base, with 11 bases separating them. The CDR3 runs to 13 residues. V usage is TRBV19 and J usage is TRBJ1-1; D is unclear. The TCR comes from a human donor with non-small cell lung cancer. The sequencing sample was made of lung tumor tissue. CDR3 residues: CASSTDGNTEAFF. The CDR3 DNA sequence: TGTGCCAGTTCCACCGACGGGAACACTGAAGCTTTCTTT.